Listed here are 30 T cell receptor beta chains from one sample, sequenced in a study of shared clonotypes between healthy human individuals. Sequenced by immunoSEQ multiplex PCR; TCRdb stores in-frame clones only, minus some. The table records over a million clones, roughly 96% of them present only once. Input material: naive CD4+ T cells sorted from blood. Subset: CD45RA+ positively selected. The receptors shown here come from a man aged 25 to 40 in good health.

V gene TRBV28 combines with J gene TRBJ1-5; 7 bases are shared with TRBD1. V lost 5 bases to trimming and J lost 6 bases; unmatched junction nucleotides: 7. Germline loops: CDR1 MDHEN, CDR2 SYDVKM. The CDR3 totals 14 residues. Here the CDR3 DNA reads TGTGCCAGCAGTCGACAGGGCCGGACTCAGCCCCAGCATTTT. Its translation: CASSRQGRTQPQHF.

The chain is built from TRBV7-6 and TRBJ2-7; no clear D. The V and J ends lost 6 bases and 2 bases respectively, with 20 bases between them. The CDR3 spans 16 residues. The V gene's germline CDR1 is SGHVS and CDR2 FNYEAQ. CDR3 coding DNA: TGTGCCAGCAGTCTTAGCAGTCAAGGGCCCACCTACGAGCAGTACTTC. It codes for CASSLSSQGPTYEQYF.

A note on this clone: The DNA is left out, because the CDR3 cannot be placed on it with certainty; the CDR3 is given as TCRdb lists it. This chain uses TRBV21-1 with TRBJ2-7. TRBV21-1 corresponds to a pseudogene. The CDR3 is 16 residues long, counting both termini. The CDR3 sequence is CASSKVAWGAEYEQYF.

This clone was found once. This chain's CDR3 is CASSIGISYEQYF. The CDR3 region has the DNA TGTGCCAGTAGTATTGGGATTAGCTACGAGCAGTACTTC. The rearrangement joins TRBV19 to TRBJ2-7, with D unresolved. This CDR3 is 13 amino acids long. The germline V gene has CDR1 LNHDA and CDR2 SQIVND (reference sequence). V was pared by 3 bases and J by 3 bases, with 9 bases between.

V usage is TRBV2 and J usage is TRBJ2-7; 10 bases fit TRBD1. CDR1 and CDR2 (germline): SNHLY, FYNNEI. The CDR3 has 13 amino acids. With 5 bases clipped from V and 7 bases from J, the junction kept 5 bases outside the gene matches. DNA for the CDR3: TGTGCCAGCAGTAATCCGGGACAGGGGGAGCAGTACTTC. Its translation is CASSNPGQGEQYF.

This clone has a single count. This chain joins TRBV2 and TRBJ1-2, with a possible D match to TRBD1 (6 bases). V was pared by 3 bases and J by 4 bases, with 15 bases between. This CDR3 contains 15 residues. CDR1 and CDR2 from the germline V gene are SNHLY and FYNNEI. The CDR3, as DNA: TGTGCCAGCAGTGATTGGGGCAGGGGCAGCTATGGCTACACCTTC. It codes for CASSDWGRGSYGYTF. Filled out from reference TRBV2 and TRBJ1-2, the complete variable domain reads EPEVTQTPSHQVTQMGQEVILRCVPISNHLYFYWYRQILGQKVEFLVSFYNNEISEKSEIFDDQFSVERPDGSNFTLKIRSTKLEDSAMYFCASSDWGRGSYGYTFGSGTRLTVV.

This sequence joins TRBV15 and TRBJ1-2, with TRBD1 matching over 8 bases. The CDR3 extends over 17 amino acids. Per germline, CDR1 LNHNV and CDR2 YYDKDF (reference sequence). V dropped 4 bases and J dropped 7; count of bases not matched to a gene: 17. The CDR3 DNA is TGTGCCACCAGCACAGAGACAGGGGCCTATCTATTCGGTGGCTACACCTTC. Protein: CATSTETGAYLFGGYTF.

V gene TRBV5-4 combines with J gene TRBJ2-1, with D possibly matching TRBD2 (5 bases). The CDR3 is made up of 15 amino acids. From germline, CDR1 is SGHNT and CDR2 YYREEE (reference sequence). V was clipped by 4 bases and J by 10 bases, with 21 bases between them. CDR3 in DNA: TGTGCCAGCAGCCCTCAGCTCGAGGGCCGGTGGGAGCAGTTCTTC. This translates into CASSPQLEGRWEQFF.

The V and J genes are TRBV20-1 and TRBJ2-1; no definite D call. This CDR3 comprises 11 residues. Trimming took 2 bases from V and 16 from J, leaving 15 bases between them. Germline CDR1 and CDR2: DFQATT and SNEGSKA (reference sequence). The CDR3, as DNA: TGCAGTGCTAGATCTATGGGGTCAGGCTTCTTC. It is translated as CSARSMGSGFF.

The chain couples TRBV18 to TRBJ2-7, with D possibly matching TRBD1 (7 bases). The V gene lost 3 bases and the J gene lost 8 bases, with 20 bases spanning the gap. The V gene's germline CDR1 is KGHSH and CDR2 LQKENI. This CDR3 comprises 15 residues. CDR3 nucleotides: TGTGCCAGCTCACCTATTGACAGGGCGGAGGGTAAGCAGTACTTC. It specifies CASSPIDRAEGKQYF.

The J gene is TRBJ2-7, the V gene TRBV7-6; 7 bases map to TRBD1. J lost 3 bases, V lost 6 bases, and 11 bases had no gene match. In germline, CDR1 is SGHVS, CDR2 FNYEAQ. The CDR3 has 15 amino acids. The CDR3 here is CASSRNTGANYEQYF. The DNA of the CDR3 is TGTGCCAGCAGTCGTAATACAGGGGCAAACTACGAGCAGTACTTC.

The chain couples TRBV11-2 to TRBJ1-2, with D perhaps TRBD1 (6 bases). The CDR3 spans 16 residues. CDR1 and CDR2 from the germline V gene are SGHAT and FQNNGV. The germline V and J ends were trimmed by 0 bases and 3 bases, with 14 bases remaining between them. The CDR3 reads CASSLDPTGLDYGYTF. CDR3 nucleotide sequence: TGTGCCAGCAGCTTAGATCCTACAGGGCTCGACTATGGCTACACCTTC.

The chain couples TRBV5-4 to TRBJ2-7, with 11 bases matching TRBD2. Trimming took 0 bases from V and 2 from J; bases not matched to a gene: 4. Germline values: CDR1 SGHNT, CDR2 YYREEE (reference sequence). This CDR3 spans 16 amino acids. CDR3 in amino acids: CASSLGGLADAYEQYF. The CDR3 bases are TGTGCCAGCAGCTTGGGGGGACTAGCGGATGCCTACGAGCAGTACTTC.

The rearrangement joins TRBV5-6 to TRBJ2-3; D is ambiguous. CDR1 is SGHDT, CDR2 YYEEEE, per germline. Trimming took 0 bases from V and 1 from J, leaving 9 bases between them. This CDR3 is 15 amino acids long. In DNA, the CDR3 is TGTGCCAGCAGCTTGGGACACCGGGGCACAGATACGCAGTATTTT. Protein product: CASSLGHRGTDTQYF.

As to this clone: At one end the junction does not follow the germline gene, possibly because of a read error. The chain combines TRBV7-9 with TRBJ1-5; possibly TRBD1 for D (6 bases). There are 13 residues in the CDR3. The germline CDR1 and CDR2 sequences are SEHNR and FQNEAQ (reference sequence). CDR3 residues: CVSSFKQGTPQHF. The CDR3 DNA sequence: TGTGTCAGCAGCTTCAAACAGGGAACGCCCCAGCATTTT.

This clone appeared once. The rearrangement uses TRBV4-3 and TRBJ1-4; TRBD1 aligns across 11 bases. This CDR3 is 16 amino acids long. Germline trimming cut 4 bases from V and 6 bases from J; bases unmatched to any gene: 7. Germline V gene data show CDR1 as LGHNA and CDR2 as YSLEER. The CDR3 bases are TGCGCCAGCAGCCGGATGGACAGGGGGCGAGATGAAAAACTGTTTTTT. This translates into CASSRMDRGRDEKLFF.

The rearrangement links TRBV11-2 to TRBJ1-2, with a possible D match to TRBD1 (5 bases). The V gene lost 4 bases and the J gene lost 2 bases, with 20 bases spanning the gap. CDR1 SGHAT and CDR2 FQNNGV come from the germline V gene. This CDR3 contains 17 residues. In DNA, the CDR3 is TGTGCCAGCAGCTCCTTGTTACGGGGCCCCTCAAACTATGGCTACACCTTC. Its translation is CASSSLLRGPSNYGYTF.

The chain couples TRBV5-1 to TRBJ1-2; 9 bases align to TRBD1. CDR3 length: 15 residues. Per the germline V gene, CDR1 is SGHRS and CDR2 is YFSETQ. The ends lost 1 base at V and 8 bases at J; junction bases unmatched: 9. The CDR3 reads CASSLTFSTGGGYTF. CDR3 in DNA: TGCGCCAGCAGCTTGACCTTTTCGACAGGGGGAGGCTACACCTTC.

The CDR3 DNA follows: TGTGCCAGCAGTTTTTTCAAACGGGGGAAGGGTCCTTATAGCAATCAGCCCCAGCATTTT. Its protein product is CASSFFKRGKGPYSNQPQHF. The chain links TRBV28 to TRBJ1-5; a weak D match, TRBD1 (5 bases). The CDR3 runs 20 residues. Germline V gene sequence: CDR1 MDHEN, CDR2 SYDVKM. V was pared by 3 bases and J by 0 bases, with 24 bases between.

The gene calls are TRBV6-1 and TRBJ1-4; 7 bases agree with TRBD1. This CDR3 is built from 19 residues. Germline-derived CDR1 and CDR2 are MNHNS and SASEGT. V shed 3 bases, J shed 5 bases, and the junction held 18 bases outside the gene matches. The CDR3 nucleotides are TGTGCCAGCAGTGATATTATCCGGACAGGAACATCGCCGAATGAAAAACTGTTTTTT. This gives the protein CASSDIIRTGTSPNEKLFF.

The chain has TRBV10-2 and TRBJ2-5; 14 bases line up with TRBD2. V lost 6 bases to trimming and J lost 8 bases; unmatched junction nucleotides: 8. This CDR3 is 15 amino acids long. Germline CDR1 reads WSHSY; CDR2 reads SAAADI. The CDR3 spells CASSHSGLAGGTQYF. The CDR3 nucleotides are TGCGCCAGCAGCCACTCAGGACTAGCGGGAGGAACCCAGTACTTC.

This rearrangement joins TRBV9 to TRBJ1-2; 9 nucleotides match TRBD1. Germline CDR1 reads SGDLS; CDR2 reads YYNGEE. This CDR3 contains 16 residues. The V segment lost 0 bases and the J segment 8 bases; nucleotides outside the gene matches: 11. The CDR3 here is CASSVDPYRGLSGYTF. For the CDR3, the DNA is TGTGCCAGCAGCGTAGACCCGTACAGGGGGCTGTCGGGCTACACCTTC.

This chain connects TRBV5-6 to TRBJ2-5; 11 nucleotides align to TRBD2. The CDR3 is 14 residues long. V was clipped by 2 bases and J by 4 bases; unmatched bases: 1. The germline gives CDR1 SGHDT, CDR2 YYEEEE. For the CDR3, the DNA is TGTGCCAGCAGCTTCGGACTAGCGGGAGAGACCCAGTACTTC. It encodes CASSFGLAGETQYF.

This rearrangement joins TRBV9 to TRBJ1-2, with TRBD1 matching over 10 bases. CDR3 length: 17 amino acids. Trimming at V came to 0 bases and at J to 4 bases, leaving 9 bases not matched to a gene. Looked up from germline, CDR1 is SGDLS and CDR2 is YYNGEE. The CDR3 sequence: CASSVGGQGVTVYGYTF. CDR3 bases: TGTGCCAGCAGCGTAGGAGGACAGGGGGTAACTGTCTATGGCTACACCTTC.

V gene TRBV10-1 combines with J gene TRBJ1-1, with D unclear. This CDR3 spans 13 amino acids. Germline V lookup: CDR1 WNHNN, CDR2 SYGVQD (reference sequence). V lost 6 bases and J lost 0, with 8 bases in between. The CDR3 spells CASRDGLNTEAFF. The CDR3 nucleotides are TGCGCCAGCAGGGACGGCCTGAACACTGAAGCTTTCTTT.

The chain couples TRBV25-1 to TRBJ2-3; 7 bases are shared with TRBD1. Germline trimming cut 2 bases from V and 6 bases from J; bases unmatched to any gene: 11. There are 16 residues in the CDR3. Germline-derived CDR1 and CDR2 are MGHDK and SYGVNS. The CDR3 nucleotides read TGTGCCAGCAGTGAAATGGGACAGCGACCCCCGGATACGCAGTATTTT. Its translation is CASSEMGQRPPDTQYF.

To note about this clone: Other nucleotide sequences from this sample produce the same CDR3. This rearrangement joins TRBV28 to TRBJ1-5; D call uncertain. Germline loops: CDR1 MDHEN, CDR2 SYDVKM. The germline V and J ends were trimmed by 3 bases and 7 bases, with 7 bases remaining between them. This CDR3 spans 12 amino acids. Here the CDR3 reads CASSFGRQPQHF. DNA for the CDR3: TGTGCCAGCAGTTTCGGGCGGCAGCCCCAGCATTTT. Full variable domain (rest looked up from reference TRBV28 and TRBJ1-5): DVKVTQSSRYLVKRTGEKVFLECVQDMDHENMFWYRQDPGLGLRLIYFSYDVKMKEKGDIPEGYSVSREKKERFSLILESASTNQTSMYLCASSFGRQPQHFGDGTRLSIL.

This rearrangement joins TRBV10-1 to TRBJ2-3; D ambiguous. Germline V gene data show CDR1 as WNHNN and CDR2 as SYGVQD (reference sequence). The germline V and J ends were trimmed by 0 bases and 6 bases, with 13 bases remaining between them. This CDR3 has 15 amino acids. CDR3 in DNA: TGCGCCAGCAGTGAGTCGAAGTCAGACGGTGATACGCAGTATTTT. Residues: CASSESKSDGDTQYF.

The V call is TRBV7-8, the J call TRBJ1-4; 7 positions agree with TRBD1. CDR1 is SGHVS and CDR2 is FQNEAQ in the germline V gene. The CDR3 sequence is 14 residues long. V was clipped by 1 base and J by 13 bases; unmatched bases: 9. CDR3 protein: CASSLEGDSALLFF. The CDR3 bases are TGTGCCAGCAGCTTAGAGGGGGACAGCGCCCTACTGTTTTTT.

The rearrangement uses TRBV7-2 and TRBJ2-1, with a possible D match to TRBD2 (6 bases). CDR3 length: 12 amino acids. Germline V gene lookup returns CDR1 SGHTA and CDR2 FQGNSA. Trimming cost V 2 bases and J 10 bases, with 9 bases left between them. CDR3 amino acids: CASSLRELEQFF. The CDR3 DNA follows: TGTGCCAGCAGCTTACGGGAGCTGGAGCAGTTCTTC.